This entry lists 18 T cell receptor beta chains sequenced from one sample in a study of blood T cell repertoires in COVID-19. Data came from immunoSEQ multiplex PCR; TCRdb stores just in-frame clones and leaves some out. Of about 270,000 clones in the sample, roughly 90% were seen once. Sequenced sample: PBMCs or T cells enriched from blood (not recorded which). These receptors came from a woman aged 25 to 39 who had recovered from COVID-19.

This rearrangement joins TRBV7-9 to TRBJ2-5, with 10 bases aligning to TRBD2. This CDR3 contains 18 residues. Germline CDR1 and CDR2: SEHNR and FQNEAQ (reference sequence). Trimming took 1 base from V and 4 from J; bases not matched to a gene: 12. The CDR3 loop reads CASSLERLAGVGGETQYF. Written as DNA, the CDR3 is TGTGCCAGCAGCTTAGAGAGGCTAGCGGGAGTCGGGGGAGAGACCCAGTACTTC.

V usage is TRBV12-3 or TRBV12-4 and J usage is TRBJ2-2; D not resolved. CDR3 length: 13 amino acids. The V gene lost 3 bases and the J gene lost 4 bases, with 6 bases spanning the gap. For the CDR3, the DNA is TGTGCCAGCAGTTTTCACGGCACCGGGGAGCTGTTTTTT. Amino acid sequence: CASSFHGTGELFF.

The rearrangement links TRBV6-2 or TRBV6-3 to TRBJ2-2; D might be TRBD2 (6 bases). The CDR3 is 13 residues long. The germline V gene has CDR1 MNHEY and CDR2 SVGEGT. Deletions cut 6 bases from V and 10 bases from J, with 15 bases between. In nucleotides, the CDR3 is TGTGCCAGCAGCTGGGGGACTTACGAGGAGCTGTTTTTT. Translation gives CASSWGTYEELFF.

This chain uses TRBV4-1 with TRBJ2-3; 7 bases agree with TRBD2. The CDR3 is 17 residues long. Germline trimming cut 4 bases from V and 1 base from J; bases unmatched to any gene: 11. Germline CDR1 and CDR2: MGHRA and YSYEKL. CDR3 residues: CASSLALGRGGTDTQYF. The CDR3 DNA follows: TGCGCCAGCAGCCTCGCACTGGGGAGGGGCGGCACAGATACGCAGTATTTT.

This clone has more than one count but fewer than ten. In DNA, the CDR3 is TGTGCCAGCAGTTACGCGGGGGAGCGACTAGCGGGGCAAGAGACCCAGTACTTC. Translation: CASSYAGERLAGQETQYF. The gene calls are TRBV6-2 or TRBV6-3 and TRBJ2-5, with TRBD2 identical over 11 bases. Trimming took 2 bases from V and 2 from J; bases not matched to a gene: 10. The germline CDR1 and CDR2 sequences are MNHEY and SVGEGT. This CDR3 contains 18 residues.

This clone showed up just once. V and J are TRBV20-1 and TRBJ1-1; D is unresolved. This CDR3 contains 11 residues. The ends were cut back, 5 bases at V and 4 bases at J, with 8 bases in the middle. Germline V gene data show CDR1 as DFQATT and CDR2 as SNEGSKA (reference sequence). DNA of the CDR3: TGCAGTGCTCTCAAGCGCACTGAAGCTTTCTTT. Translating it yields CSALKRTEAFF.

CDR3 bases: TGTGCCAGCAGCCAATGGACAACCACCGGGGAGCTGTTTTTT. Encoded protein: CASSQWTTTGELFF. The chain employs TRBV3-1 (or the pseudogene TRBV3-2) and TRBJ2-2, with TRBD1 as a possible D gene (5 bases). The CDR3 length is 14 residues. CDR1 is LGHDT and CDR2 is YNNKEL in the germline V gene (reference sequence). With 2 bases removed from V and 4 bases from J, the gap between germline ends came to 8 bases.

The chain is built from TRBV2 and TRBJ2-1; D uncertain. Germline CDR1 SNHLY, CDR2 FYNNEI. The V gene lost 6 bases and the J gene lost 6 bases, with 12 bases spanning the gap. This CDR3 has 13 residues. The CDR3 DNA is TGTGCCAGCAGCTTTAAACCGGGCAATGAGCAGTTCTTC. Protein sequence: CASSFKPGNEQFF.

This sequence joins TRBV28 and TRBJ2-2; D might be TRBD1 (6 bases). Trimming removed 2 bases from V and 2 bases from J, with 15 bases in between. This CDR3 comprises 17 residues. Germline CDR1 reads MDHEN; CDR2 reads SYDVKM. The CDR3 loop reads CASSLVLGTRNTGELFF. The CDR3 DNA sequence: TGTGCCAGCAGTTTAGTACTGGGGACACGCAACACCGGGGAGCTGTTTTTT. Based on the CDR3 plus reference TRBV28 and TRBJ2-2, the full variable domain is DVKVTQSSRYLVKRTGEKVFLECVQDMDHENMFWYRQDPGLGLRLIYFSYDVKMKEKGDIPEGYSVSREKKERFSLILESASTNQTSMYLCASSLVLGTRNTGELFFGEGSRLTVL.

The J gene is TRBJ2-5, the V gene TRBV9, with 7 bases matching TRBD1. The CDR3 has 14 residues. V lost 0 bases, J lost 3 bases, and 2 bases stayed unmatched. In germline, CDR1 is SGDLS, CDR2 YYNGEE. The CDR3 sequence: CASSVGQGKETQYF. The CDR3 region has the DNA TGTGCCAGCAGCGTAGGACAGGGAAAAGAGACCCAGTACTTC.

The chain couples TRBV3-1 (or the pseudogene TRBV3-2) to TRBJ1-2; possible D gene TRBD1, 5 bases. Looked up from germline, CDR1 is LGHDT and CDR2 is YNNKEL (reference sequence). The germline V and J ends were trimmed by 1 base and 2 bases, with 11 bases remaining between them. The CDR3 is 15 amino acids. Here the CDR3 reads CASSQVRQLNYGYTF. CDR3 nucleotides: TGTGCCAGCAGCCAAGTAAGACAGCTCAACTATGGCTACACCTTC.

This rearrangement joins TRBV18 to TRBJ1-2; 8 nucleotides align to TRBD1. V was pared by 3 bases and J by 1 base, with 1 base of the junction left unmatched. This CDR3 has 14 residues. Germline CDR1 reads KGHSH; CDR2 reads LQKENI. CDR3 loop: CASSPDRDNYGYTF. For the CDR3, the DNA is TGTGCCAGCTCACCGGACAGGGATAACTATGGCTACACCTTC.

This clone came up a few times. The rearrangement uses TRBV29-1 and TRBJ1-2, with D perhaps matching TRBD1 (5 bases). Per germline, CDR1 SQVTM and CDR2 ANQGSEA. V shed 3 bases and J shed 3 bases, with 11 bases lying between them. This CDR3 has 13 amino acids. CDR3 DNA: TGCAGCGTTGATAGGGTAGGGGACTATGGCTACACCTTC. Translating gives CSVDRVGDYGYTF.

The chain joins TRBV5-1 to TRBJ1-4; perhaps TRBD1 as D (6 bases). The germline CDR1 and CDR2 sequences are SGHRS and YFSETQ. V shed 3 bases and J shed 5 bases, with 20 bases lying between them. The CDR3 runs 17 residues. The DNA for the CDR3 is TGCGCCAGCAGCTACGACCCACAGGGATACATCAATGAAAAACTGTTTTTT. Residues: CASSYDPQGYINEKLFF.

The chain couples TRBV27 to TRBJ2-7, with a possible D match to TRBD1 (6 bases). Germline CDR1 is MNHEY and CDR2 is SMNVEV (reference sequence). CDR3 length: 16 residues. Trimming removed 2 bases from V and 0 bases from J, with 14 bases in between. For the CDR3, the DNA is TGTGCCAGCAGTTTACTTGGGGGCCGGAGCTCCTACGAGCAGTACTTC. It specifies CASSLLGGRSSYEQYF.

V and J are TRBV10-2 and TRBJ1-4; the D gene is possibly TRBD1 (6 bases). Trimming cost V 0 bases and J 2 bases, with 22 bases left between them. The germline V gene has CDR1 WSHSY and CDR2 SAAADI. CDR3 size: 20 residues. The chain's CDR3 is CASSESMSQGRRPTNEKLFF. CDR3 coding DNA: TGCGCCAGCAGTGAGTCGATGTCCCAGGGGCGCCGCCCGACTAATGAAAAACTGTTTTTT.

V gene TRBV9 combines with J gene TRBJ2-7, with a possible D match to TRBD2 (5 bases). This CDR3 has 18 residues. V was pared by 0 bases and J by 2 bases, with 21 bases between. Germline V CDR1 and CDR2: SGDLS, YYNGEE. This chain's CDR3 is CASSVEPRRNQRPYEQYF. CDR3 nucleotides: TGTGCCAGCAGCGTAGAGCCCCGGCGGAATCAGCGGCCCTACGAGCAGTACTTC.

The chain combines TRBV11-3 with TRBJ2-7, with 11 bases identical to TRBD2. Germline V CDR1 and CDR2: SGHNT, YENEEA. After removal of 2 bases from V and 3 bases from J, the junction contained 3 bases not matched to a gene. The CDR3 sequence is 15 residues long. In DNA, the CDR3 is TGTGCCAGCAGCTTACAACTAGCGGGGGACTACGAGCAGTACTTC. It yields the protein CASSLQLAGDYEQYF.